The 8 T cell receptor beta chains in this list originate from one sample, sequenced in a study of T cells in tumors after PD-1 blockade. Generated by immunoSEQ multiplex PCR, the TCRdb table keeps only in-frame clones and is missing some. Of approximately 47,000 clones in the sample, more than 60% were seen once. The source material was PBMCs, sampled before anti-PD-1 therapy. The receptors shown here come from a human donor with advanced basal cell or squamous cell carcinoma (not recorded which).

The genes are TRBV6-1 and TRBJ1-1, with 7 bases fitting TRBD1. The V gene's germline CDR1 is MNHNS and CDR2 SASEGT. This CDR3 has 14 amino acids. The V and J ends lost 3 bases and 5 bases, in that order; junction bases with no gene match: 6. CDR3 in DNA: TGTGCCAGCAGTGACGAGACAGGGATTACTGAAGCTTTCTTT. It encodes CASSDETGITEAFF.

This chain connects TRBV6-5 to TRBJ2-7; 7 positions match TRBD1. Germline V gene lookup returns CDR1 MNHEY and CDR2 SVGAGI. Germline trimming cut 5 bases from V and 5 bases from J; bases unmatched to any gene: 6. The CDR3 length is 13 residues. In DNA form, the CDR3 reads TGTGCCAGCAGTAACAGGGGTTACCACGAGCAGTACTTC. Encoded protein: CASSNRGYHEQYF.

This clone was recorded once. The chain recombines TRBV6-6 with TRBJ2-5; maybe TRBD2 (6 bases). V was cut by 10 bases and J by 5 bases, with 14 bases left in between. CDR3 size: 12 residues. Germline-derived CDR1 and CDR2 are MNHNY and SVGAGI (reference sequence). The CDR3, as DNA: TGTGCCACGGGGCAGGCGGGGGAGACCCAGTACTTC. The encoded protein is CATGQAGETQYF.

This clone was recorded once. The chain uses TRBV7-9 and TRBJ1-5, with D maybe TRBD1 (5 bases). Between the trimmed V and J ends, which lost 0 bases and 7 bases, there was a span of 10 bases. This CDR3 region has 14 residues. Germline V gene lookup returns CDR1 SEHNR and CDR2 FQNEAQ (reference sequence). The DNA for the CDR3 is TGTGCCAGCAGCTTAGCGGGGGGTCAGCAGCCCCAGCATTTT. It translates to CASSLAGGQQPQHF.

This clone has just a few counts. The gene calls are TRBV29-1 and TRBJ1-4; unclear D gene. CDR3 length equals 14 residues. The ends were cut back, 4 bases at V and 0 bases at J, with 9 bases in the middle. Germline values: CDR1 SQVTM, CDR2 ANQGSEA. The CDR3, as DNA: TGCAGCGTTGTTCCGGTCGCAACTAATGAAAAACTGTTTTTT. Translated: CSVVPVATNEKLFF.

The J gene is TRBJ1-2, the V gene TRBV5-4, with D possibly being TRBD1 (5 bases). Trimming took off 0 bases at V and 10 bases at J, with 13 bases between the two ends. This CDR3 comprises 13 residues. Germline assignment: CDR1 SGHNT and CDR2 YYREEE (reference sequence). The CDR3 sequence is CASSLASGYAYTF. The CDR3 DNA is TGTGCCAGCAGCTTGGCCTCAGGGTACGCCTACACCTTC.

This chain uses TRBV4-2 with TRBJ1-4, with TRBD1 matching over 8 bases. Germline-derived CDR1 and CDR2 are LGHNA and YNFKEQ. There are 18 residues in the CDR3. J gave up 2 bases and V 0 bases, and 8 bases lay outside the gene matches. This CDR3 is CASSQDWDRSTTNEKLFF. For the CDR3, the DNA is TGTGCCAGCAGCCAAGATTGGGACAGGTCTACGACTAATGAAAAACTGTTTTTT.

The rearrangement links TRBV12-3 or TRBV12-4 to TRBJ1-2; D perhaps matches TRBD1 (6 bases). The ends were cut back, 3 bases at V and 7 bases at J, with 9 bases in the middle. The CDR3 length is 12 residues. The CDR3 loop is CASSLDSFGYTF. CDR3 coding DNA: TGTGCCAGCAGTTTGGACAGTTTTGGCTACACCTTC.